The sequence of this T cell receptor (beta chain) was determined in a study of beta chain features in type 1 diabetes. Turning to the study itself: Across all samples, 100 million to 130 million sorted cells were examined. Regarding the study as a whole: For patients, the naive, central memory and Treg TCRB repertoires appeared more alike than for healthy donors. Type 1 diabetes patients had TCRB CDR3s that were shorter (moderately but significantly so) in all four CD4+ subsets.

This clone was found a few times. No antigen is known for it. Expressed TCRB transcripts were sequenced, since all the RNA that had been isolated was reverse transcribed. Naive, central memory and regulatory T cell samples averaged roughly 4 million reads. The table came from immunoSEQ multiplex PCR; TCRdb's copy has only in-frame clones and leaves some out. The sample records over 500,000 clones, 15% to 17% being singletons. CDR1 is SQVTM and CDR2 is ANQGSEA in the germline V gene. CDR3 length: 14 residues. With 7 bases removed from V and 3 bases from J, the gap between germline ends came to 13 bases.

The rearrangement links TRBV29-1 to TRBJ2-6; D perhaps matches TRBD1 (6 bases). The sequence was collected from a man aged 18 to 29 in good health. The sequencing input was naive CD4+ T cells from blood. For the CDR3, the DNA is TGCAGCGCGAGTAAGGGGGATGGGGCCAACGTCCTGACTTTC. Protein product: CSASKGDGANVLTF.